Each of the 26 T cell receptor beta chains below was sequenced from the same sample in a study of radiotherapy plus CTLA-4 blockade in lung cancer. Profiled with immunoSEQ multiplex PCR; TCRdb holds only in-frame clones, not every one. This sample carries about 43,000 clones, about 70% of them seen once, and the ten largest clones take roughly 25%. The sample here was peripheral blood, taken from a patient treated with radiotherapy plus ipilimumab. The receptors stem from a human donor with non-small cell lung cancer who had a partial response to radiotherapy plus ipilimumab.

This chain joins TRBV7-9 and TRBJ2-1; 8 bases line up with TRBD2. Germline V gene data show CDR1 as SEHNR and CDR2 as FQNEAQ (reference sequence). The CDR3 runs to 13 residues. Trimming took 1 base from V and 9 from J; bases not matched to a gene: 2. The CDR3 nucleotides read TGTGCCAGCAGCTTAGTAAGCGGGAGTGAGCAGTTCTTC. Amino acid sequence: CASSLVSGSEQFF.

The V gene is TRBV5-4, the J gene TRBJ2-1, with 11 bases fitting TRBD2. V trimming: 3 bases; J trimming: 5 bases; junction bases outside the gene matches: 4. This CDR3 has 15 residues. Germline-derived CDR1 and CDR2 are SGHNT and YYREEE (reference sequence). This CDR3 reads CASSSTSGANNEQFF. The CDR3 DNA follows: TGTGCCAGCAGCTCGACTAGCGGGGCGAACAATGAGCAGTTCTTC.

This chain links TRBV9 with TRBJ2-1; the D gene is possibly TRBD2 (6 bases). V shed 3 bases and J shed 9 bases, with 19 bases lying between them. The CDR3 has 15 amino acids. Germline V gene sequence: CDR1 SGDLS, CDR2 YYNGEE. The chain's CDR3 is CASSGGGAARVEQFF. CDR3 nucleotides: TGTGCCAGCAGCGGGGGAGGAGCGGCGAGGGTTGAGCAGTTCTTC.

The gene calls are TRBV10-3 and TRBJ2-7, with 7 bases matching TRBD2. CDR1 is ENHRY and CDR2 is SYGVKD in the germline V gene. V shed 7 bases, J shed 6 bases, and the junction held 15 bases outside the gene matches. The CDR3 consists of 15 residues. CDR3 coding DNA: TGTGCCATCATGGGGGGGGTCGAGATCGGTTCCGAGCAGTACTTC. Amino acid sequence: CAIMGGVEIGSEQYF.

This chain joins TRBV2 and TRBJ1-2; perhaps TRBD1 as D (6 bases). The CDR3 covers 13 residues. V was trimmed by 5 bases and J by 5 bases, leaving 12 bases between them. The germline gives CDR1 SNHLY, CDR2 FYNNEI. This CDR3 reads CASSPQGPYGYTF. The CDR3 DNA sequence: TGTGCCAGCAGTCCCCAGGGGCCATATGGCTACACCTTC.

This clone was counted a few times. This sequence joins TRBV19 and TRBJ2-5; TRBD2 agrees at 9 bases. This CDR3 contains 19 residues. V trimming: 1 base; J trimming: 4 bases; junction bases outside the gene matches: 16. Looked up from germline, CDR1 is LNHDA and CDR2 is SQIVND (reference sequence). The CDR3 spells CASSIAGGGAESPRETQYF. Here the CDR3 DNA reads TGTGCCAGTAGTATAGCCGGCGGGGGGGCCGAATCCCCCAGAGAGACCCAGTACTTC. Full variable domain (missing parts from reference TRBV19 and TRBJ2-5): DGGITQSPKYLFRKEGQNVTLSCEQNLNHDAMYWYRQDPGQGLRLIYYSQIVNDFQKGDIAEGYSVSREKKESFPLTVTSAQKNPTAFYLCASSIAGGGAESPRETQYFGPGTRLLVL.

The CDR3 loop is CASSSRGQVYEQYF. The CDR3 DNA is TGTGCCAGCAGCTCACGCGGACAAGTCTACGAGCAGTACTTC. The chain links TRBV7-9 to TRBJ2-7; TRBD1 is a possible D gene (5 bases). In germline, CDR1 is SEHNR, CDR2 FQNEAQ (reference sequence). Trimming shortened V by 4 bases and J by 3 bases, and 13 bases separated the two germline ends. CDR3 size: 14 residues. Combining the CDR3 with reference TRBV7-9 and TRBJ2-7 gives the whole variable domain DTGVSQNPRHKITKRGQNVTFRCDPISEHNRLYWYRQTLGQGPEFLTYFQNEAQLEKSRLLSDRFSAERPKGSFSTLEIQRTEQGDSAMYLCASSSRGQVYEQYFGPGTRLTVT.

CDR3 sequence: CASSLTGGNYEQYF. The CDR3 nucleotides are TGTGCCAGCAGTTTGACAGGGGGCAATTACGAGCAGTACTTC. The chain recombines TRBV28 with TRBJ2-7; 10 positions agree with TRBD1. This CDR3 is 14 amino acids long. The V gene's germline CDR1 is MDHEN and CDR2 SYDVKM. The V gene end was trimmed by 3 bases and the J gene end by 4 bases; junction bases not matched to a gene: 3.

This clone showed up just a few times. The genes are TRBV7-6 and TRBJ1-4, with 10 bases matching TRBD1. The V segment lost 4 bases and the J segment 7 bases; nucleotides outside the gene matches: 9. The germline CDR1 and CDR2 sequences are SGHVS and FNYEAQ. The CDR3 is 16 residues long. The CDR3 bases are TGTGCCAGCAGCTCAATACCGGGACAGGGGTTTGAAAAACTGTTTTTT. Translation gives CASSSIPGQGFEKLFF.

Only one count was recorded for this clone. The chain links TRBV6-1 to TRBJ1-1; D gene uncertain. The V end was cut by 7 bases, the J end by 0 bases, with 9 bases between. CDR1 and CDR2 from the germline V gene are MNHNS and SASEGT. The CDR3 has 13 residues. The CDR3 coding sequence is TGTGCCAGCAAAAACAGCCTGAACACTGAAGCTTTCTTT. Translated: CASKNSLNTEAFF.

The V call is TRBV6-5, the J call TRBJ1-6; 7 nucleotides match TRBD1. Germline CDR1 reads MNHEY; CDR2 reads SVGAGI. J lost 6 bases, V lost 0 bases, and 2 bases had no gene match. This CDR3 region has 15 residues. CDR3: CASSYSTGPNSPLHF. As DNA, the CDR3 is TGTGCCAGCAGTTACTCGACAGGGCCTAATTCACCCCTCCACTTT.

This chain uses TRBV2 with TRBJ2-3; TRBD1 agrees at 10 bases. J gave up 2 bases and V 6 bases, and 11 bases lay outside the gene matches. The CDR3 consists of 17 residues. Germline V gene lookup returns CDR1 SNHLY and CDR2 FYNNEI. The CDR3 protein is CASSPTGQGSLTDTQYF. The CDR3 coding sequence is TGTGCCAGCAGCCCCACGGGACAGGGGAGTCTCACAGATACGCAGTATTTT.

This chain joins TRBV7-2 and TRBJ2-3; D gene ambiguous. Germline V CDR1 and CDR2: SGHTA, FQGNSA. The length of the CDR3 is 13 residues. V was clipped by 2 bases and J by 7 bases, with 10 bases between them. CDR3 region: CASSLTAAHTQYF. For the CDR3, the DNA is TGTGCCAGCAGCTTAACGGCGGCCCATACGCAGTATTTT.

There are a few counts of this clone. The chain joins TRBV27 to TRBJ1-5; tentatively, D is TRBD1 (6 bases). Germline values: CDR1 MNHEY, CDR2 SMNVEV (reference sequence). The ends were cut back, 6 bases at V and 0 bases at J, with 15 bases in the middle. The CDR3 has 16 residues. Here the CDR3 DNA reads TGTGCCAGCAGGTCGAGGGGGATCTATAGCAATCAGCCCCAGCATTTT. Its translation: CASRSRGIYSNQPQHF.

The gene calls are TRBV5-1 and TRBJ2-5; a weak D match, TRBD2 (6 bases). This CDR3 comprises 14 residues. V was clipped by 4 bases and J by 4 bases, with 14 bases between them. Germline-derived CDR1 and CDR2 are SGHRS and YFSETQ. CDR3 protein: CASSPGGSAETQYF. CDR3 coding DNA: TGCGCCAGCAGCCCCGGGGGTTCGGCAGAGACCCAGTACTTC.

This clone appeared a few times. The rearrangement uses TRBV5-6 and TRBJ2-7; 10 bases align to TRBD2. The CDR3 has 17 residues. Germline CDR1 reads SGHDT; CDR2 reads YYEEEE. V lost 2 bases to trimming and J lost 0 bases; unmatched junction nucleotides: 8. The DNA of the CDR3 is TGTGCCAGCAGCTTTCCGGGACTAGCGCCTAGCTCCTACGAGCAGTACTTC. As protein: CASSFPGLAPSSYEQYF.

This clone was counted a single time. The chain employs TRBV29-1 and TRBJ2-3; 7 positions match TRBD2. CDR1 and CDR2 (germline): SQVTM, ANQGSEA. The ends lost 4 bases at V and 4 bases at J; junction bases unmatched: 2. The CDR3 covers 12 residues. The CDR3 is CSVVGLPDTQYF. CDR3 sequence (DNA): TGCAGCGTTGTGGGACTACCAGATACGCAGTATTTT.

The rearrangement links TRBV5-1 to TRBJ2-5; 7 bases are shared with TRBD2. The V and J ends lost 0 bases and 3 bases, in that order; junction bases with no gene match: 5. CDR3 size: 15 residues. Germline V gene sequence: CDR1 SGHRS, CDR2 YFSETQ. In DNA form, the CDR3 reads TGCGCCAGCAGCTTGGGGGCTAGCGGTGAAGAGACCCAGTACTTC. As protein: CASSLGASGEETQYF.

This chain joins TRBV6-5 and TRBJ1-4; D is possibly TRBD1 (6 bases). Germline CDR1 and CDR2: MNHEY and SVGAGI. The CDR3 sequence is 15 residues long. With 0 bases removed from V and 7 bases from J, the gap between germline ends came to 12 bases. CDR3 bases: TGTGCCAGCAGTTACTCATTGGGGGCCGGTGAAAAACTGTTTTTT. It translates to CASSYSLGAGEKLFF.

This clone was detected a few times. J is TRBJ2-3 and V is TRBV5-1; 8 nucleotides align to TRBD2. CDR1 is SGHRS, CDR2 YFSETQ, per germline. The CDR3 runs 17 residues. After removal of 1 base from V and 0 bases from J, the junction contained 7 bases not matched to a gene. The CDR3 sequence: CASSLSGSWVSTDTQYF. For the CDR3, the DNA is TGCGCCAGCAGCTTGAGCGGGAGTTGGGTTAGCACAGATACGCAGTATTTT. Looking up the rest from reference TRBV5-1 and TRBJ2-3 gives the full variable domain: KAGVTQTPRYLIKTRGQQVTLSCSPISGHRSVSWYQQTPGQGLQFLFEYFSETQRNKGNFPGRFSGRQFSNSRSEMNVSTLELGDSALYLCASSLSGSWVSTDTQYFGPGTRLTVL.

This clone showed up just a few times. The chain is built from TRBV15 and TRBJ2-3; D remains ambiguous. Germline V gene data show CDR1 as LNHNV and CDR2 as YYDKDF (reference sequence). The CDR3 totals 13 residues. The V end was cut by 3 bases, the J end by 0 bases, with 4 bases between. The CDR3, as DNA: TGTGCCACCAGCAGGGCTAGCACAGATACGCAGTATTTT. Protein sequence: CATSRASTDTQYF.

This chain uses TRBV7-2 with TRBJ2-7; D gene ambiguous. The CDR3 extends over 12 amino acids. V lost 5 bases, J lost 1 base, and 6 bases lay in between. Germline CDR1 reads SGHTA; CDR2 reads FQGNSA. CDR3 sequence (DNA): TGTGCCAGCAGCGCCTATTCCTACGAGCAGTACTTC. This gives the protein CASSAYSYEQYF. Full variable domain (outside the CDR3, taken from reference TRBV7-2 and TRBJ2-7): GAGVSQSPSNKVTEKGKDVELRCDPISGHTALYWYRQSLGQGLEFLIYFQGNSAPDKSGLPSDRFSAERTGGSVSTLTIQRTQQEDSAVYLCASSAYSYEQYFGPGTRLTVT.

The chain joins TRBV19 to TRBJ1-2; 8 bases match TRBD1. With 5 bases clipped from V and 4 bases from J, the junction kept 9 bases outside the gene matches. This CDR3 region has 15 residues. Looked up from germline, CDR1 is LNHDA and CDR2 is SQIVND (reference sequence). The CDR3 loop reads CASSAQGASRYGYTF. In DNA form, the CDR3 reads TGTGCCAGTAGTGCCCAGGGGGCATCCCGCTATGGCTACACCTTC.

The CDR3 coding sequence is TGCGCCAGCAGCAAGGGTAACGGGGGGGTTGGCACAGATACGCAGTATTTT. This encodes CASSKGNGGVGTDTQYF. The chain has TRBV5-1 and TRBJ2-3; 8 bases are shared with TRBD2. The CDR3 has 17 amino acids. V dropped 4 bases and J dropped 1; count of bases not matched to a gene: 11. Per the germline V gene, CDR1 is SGHRS and CDR2 is YFSETQ.

The table lists this clone with a few counts. V gene TRBV5-5 combines with J gene TRBJ1-1, with D possibly being TRBD1 (5 bases). The CDR3 consists of 13 residues. Germline values: CDR1 SGHKS, CDR2 YYEKEE (reference sequence). V was shortened by 1 base and J by 8 bases, with 12 bases between the two germline ends. CDR3 in amino acids: CASSLSGGLEAFF. In nucleotides, the CDR3 is TGTGCCAGCAGCTTGTCGGGGGGTCTGGAAGCTTTCTTT.

V gene TRBV19 combines with J gene TRBJ1-2; D remains unclear. CDR3 length: 13 amino acids. Germline V gene data show CDR1 as LNHDA and CDR2 as SQIVND (reference sequence). Trimming stripped 0 bases from V and 8 bases from J, with 10 bases between. Here the CDR3 DNA reads TGTGCCAGTAGTATAGATCGGGAACGGGGCTACACCTTC. Translating it yields CASSIDRERGYTF.